The 29 T cell receptor beta chains given below trace back to one sample, sequenced in a study of blood T cell repertoires in COVID-19. TCRdb's copy holds only in-frame clones and misses some; the assay was immunoSEQ multiplex PCR. This table holds 150,000 to 200,000 clones, around 91% found once. Source material: peripheral blood. These receptors were collected from a man aged 45-60 years with acute or convalescent COVID-19.

J is TRBJ2-1 and V is TRBV6-5, with TRBD2 matching over 14 bases. Germline V gives CDR1 MNHEY, CDR2 SVGAGI. V lost 10 bases, J lost 8 bases, and 10 bases stayed unmatched. The CDR3 loop spans 15 amino acids. Here the CDR3 DNA reads TGTGCCACGCTAACCGGGACTAGCGGGAGTGATGAGCAGTTCTTC. It codes for CATLTGTSGSDEQFF.

In this sample, this clone turned up once. The J gene is TRBJ1-1, the V gene TRBV15; TRBD1 might be the D (5 bases). Trimming took off 0 bases at V and 6 bases at J, with 8 bases between the two ends. The CDR3 runs 13 residues. Germline lookup yields CDR1 LNHNV and CDR2 YYDKDF (reference sequence). The CDR3 sequence is CATSRDRQPEAFF. The CDR3 DNA sequence: TGTGCCACCAGCAGAGATCGACAGCCTGAAGCTTTCTTT.

The chain employs TRBV5-1 and TRBJ2-3, with 12 bases matching TRBD1. CDR3 length equals 16 residues. The germline gives CDR1 SGHRS, CDR2 YFSETQ. With 4 bases clipped from V and 4 bases from J, the junction kept 7 bases outside the gene matches. CDR3 bases: TGCGCCAGCAGCCAAAGAGGGACAGGGGGCGCAGATACGCAGTATTTT. It encodes CASSQRGTGGADTQYF. The full variable domain, in which reference TRBV5-1 and TRBJ2-3 provide the parts outside the CDR3, is KAGVTQTPRYLIKTRGQQVTLSCSPISGHRSVSWYQQTPGQGLQFLFEYFSETQRNKGNFPGRFSGRQFSNSRSEMNVSTLELGDSALYLCASSQRGTGGADTQYFGPGTRLTVL.

This sequence joins TRBV30 and TRBJ1-4; D not resolved. Germline CDR1 reads GTSNPN; CDR2 reads SVGIG (reference sequence). Trimming pared 3 bases from V and 0 bases from J, leaving 14 bases between. This CDR3 is built from 16 residues. The chain's CDR3 is CAWRALSPATNEKLFF. The CDR3 DNA reads as TGTGCCTGGAGAGCGCTCAGCCCGGCAACTAATGAAAAACTGTTTTTT.

Only one count was recorded for this clone. The rearrangement uses TRBV4-2 and TRBJ1-6; D may be TRBD1 (5 bases). Germline CDR1 and CDR2: LGHNA and YNFKEQ. This CDR3 is 18 amino acids long. Trimming pared 0 bases from V and 9 bases from J, leaving 21 bases between. This CDR3 is CASSQDFPLSGDVSPLHF. Written as DNA, the CDR3 is TGTGCCAGCAGCCAAGATTTTCCCCTGTCGGGGGATGTTTCACCCCTCCACTTT.

The CDR3 sequence is CASSYKSGSEAFF. The DNA of the CDR3 is TGTGCCAGCAGTTACAAGTCGGGAAGTGAAGCTTTCTTT. The gene calls are TRBV6-2 or TRBV6-3 and TRBJ1-1, with D unclear. Germline V lookup: CDR1 MNHEY, CDR2 SVGEGT. V gave up 2 bases and J gave up 7 bases, with 11 bases separating them. The CDR3 length is 13 residues.

The chain couples TRBV21-1 to TRBJ2-7; the table gives TRBD1 as D, unverified against the DNA. TRBV21-1 is listed as a pseudogene. The CDR3 extends over 14 amino acids. CDR3 sequence: CASSKDRECYEQYV. The CDR3 bases are TGTGCCAGCAGCAAAGACAGGGAATGCTACGAGCAGTACGTC.

The chain recombines TRBV5-1 with TRBJ1-4, with TRBD1 matching over 7 bases. V shed 0 bases and J 4 bases; nucleotides not matched to a gene: 6. The CDR3 is 16 residues long. Looked up from germline, CDR1 is SGHRS and CDR2 is YFSETQ. DNA of the CDR3: TGCGCCAGCAGCTTGGAATTTCAGGGGGTTAATGAAAAACTGTTTTTT. This gives the protein CASSLEFQGVNEKLFF.

The V call is TRBV6-6, the J call TRBJ1-1; weak D call: TRBD1 (6 bases). Trimming stripped 6 bases from V and 4 bases from J, with 15 bases between. The length of the CDR3 is 14 residues. Germline V CDR1 and CDR2: MNHNY, SVGAGI (reference sequence). The chain's CDR3 is CASRLRQVGTEAFF. Here the CDR3 DNA reads TGTGCCAGCAGGCTAAGACAGGTCGGCACTGAAGCTTTCTTT.

This clone was counted a single time. The chain carries TRBV9 and TRBJ1-1, with TRBD1 as a possible D gene (6 bases). The CDR3 runs to 15 residues. Trimming stripped 3 bases from V and 4 bases from J, with 16 bases between. Germline CDR1 and CDR2: SGDLS and YYNGEE. CDR3 in DNA: TGTGCCAGCAGCGGCCGGGGGGGGCTCGGCACTGAAGCTTTCTTT. Translating it yields CASSGRGGLGTEAFF.

Only a few counts were recorded for this clone. This chain uses TRBV6-5 with TRBJ1-2, with 7 bases matching TRBD1. CDR1 MNHEY and CDR2 SVGAGI come from the germline V gene. This CDR3 spans 13 amino acids. The V segment lost 7 bases and the J segment 8 bases; nucleotides outside the gene matches: 10. CDR3 protein: CASTAGGQVGYTF. CDR3 DNA sequence: TGTGCCAGCACCGCAGGGGGGCAAGTCGGCTACACCTTC.

Comment on this clone: A much bigger clone sits one base away, suggesting this may be a read error. Additional DNA sequences in this sample encode the identical CDR3. This CDR3 is CASGALTQPSDTQYF. In nucleotides, the CDR3 is TGCGCCAGCGGGGCGTTAACCCAACCGTCCGATACGCAGTATTTT. The V call is TRBV28, the J call TRBJ2-3; TRBD2 agrees at 7 bases. Germline V gene sequence: CDR1 MDHEN, CDR2 SYDVKM. This CDR3 comprises 15 residues. The variable domain in full, completed from reference TRBV28 and TRBJ2-3, reads DVKVTQSSRYLVKRTGEKVFLECVQDMDHENMFWYRQDPGLGLRLIYFSYDVKMKEKGDIPEGYSVSREKKERFSLILESASTNQTSMYLCASGALTQPSDTQYFGPGTRLTVL.

This clone occurred a few times. V usage is TRBV7-2 and J usage is TRBJ1-5, with TRBD1 matching 8 bases. J was trimmed by 3 bases and V by 4 bases; bases with no gene match: 5. This CDR3 has 15 residues. Germline loops: CDR1 SGHTA, CDR2 FQGNSA. The CDR3 region has the DNA TGTGCCAGCAGCTCAGGGGGCCCCCCCAATCAGCCCCAGCATTTT. Protein: CASSSGGPPNQPQHF.

This chain connects TRBV27 to TRBJ2-5; a possible D gene is TRBD2 (6 bases). Germline V gene data show CDR1 as MNHEY and CDR2 as SMNVEV (reference sequence). This CDR3 is 13 amino acids long. V was clipped by 2 bases and J by 5 bases, with 9 bases between them. CDR3 sequence reads: CASSLREPETQYF. The CDR3 DNA follows: TGTGCCAGCAGTTTACGGGAGCCGGAGACCCAGTACTTC.

J is TRBJ2-7 and V is TRBV6-5; 11 positions match TRBD2. Germline lookup yields CDR1 MNHEY and CDR2 SVGAGI. CDR3 length equals 16 residues. V was pared by 0 bases and J by 2 bases, with 3 bases of the junction left unmatched. Written as DNA, the CDR3 is TGTGCCAGCAGTTACTCGAAACTAGCGGGAGCCTACGAGCAGTACTTC. Amino acid sequence: CASSYSKLAGAYEQYF.

The chain combines TRBV28 with TRBJ2-7; a weak D match, TRBD2 (6 bases). Germline CDR1 and CDR2: MDHEN and SYDVKM. The CDR3 sequence is 13 residues long. Trimming stripped 2 bases from V and 4 bases from J, with 9 bases between. The CDR3 loop reads CASSLIAAYEQYF. The CDR3 DNA sequence: TGTGCCAGCAGTTTAATAGCGGCATACGAGCAGTACTTC.

This rearrangement joins TRBV3-1 (or the pseudogene TRBV3-2) to TRBJ2-5, with 12 bases that match TRBD1. The germline V gene has CDR1 LGHDT and CDR2 YNNKEL (reference sequence). V lost 4 bases and J lost 5; bases outside the gene matches: 5. This CDR3 spans 15 amino acids. The CDR3 spells CASSRGTGGGETQYF. The CDR3 nucleotides read TGTGCCAGCAGCCGGGGGACAGGGGGCGGCGAGACCCAGTACTTC.

The gene calls are TRBV11-3 and TRBJ1-2; no reliable D call. Per the germline V gene, CDR1 is SGHNT and CDR2 is YENEEA. The germline V and J ends were trimmed by 4 bases and 0 bases, with 21 bases remaining between them. The CDR3 has 18 amino acids. CDR3 residues: CASSSPGVSHTSNYGYTF. The CDR3 DNA sequence: TGTGCCAGCAGCTCTCCCGGGGTCAGCCACACTTCTAACTATGGCTACACCTTC. The complete variable domain, with remaining parts taken from reference TRBV11-3 and TRBJ1-2, reads EAGVVQSPRYKIIEKKQPVAFWCNPISGHNTLYWYLQNLGQGPELLIRYENEEAVDDSQLPKDRFSAERLKGVDSTLKIQPAELGDSAVYLCASSSPGVSHTSNYGYTFGSGTRLTVV.

The chain is built from TRBV6-4 and TRBJ1-1; 10 bases map to TRBD1. The junction had 9 bases not matched to a gene; V was cut back by 5 bases and J by 12 bases. The CDR3 consists of 13 residues. The germline CDR1 and CDR2 sequences are MRHNA and SNTAGT. In DNA, the CDR3 is TGTGCCAGCAGTTCGACAGGGGGCTTGGAAACTTTCTTT. This gives the protein CASSSTGGLETFF.

This chain links TRBV25-1 with TRBJ2-4, with 8 positions matching TRBD2. Trimming at V came to 6 bases and at J to 1 base, leaving 14 bases not matched to a gene. The CDR3 is made up of 18 amino acids. CDR1 is MGHDK, CDR2 SYGVNS, per germline. This CDR3 is CASRASGSLLGAKNIQYF. The CDR3 DNA is TGTGCCAGCAGGGCTAGCGGGTCTCTTCTGGGCGCCAAAAACATTCAGTACTTC.

The chain combines TRBV30 with TRBJ1-1; 7 bases are a match to TRBD1. V dropped 2 bases and J dropped 7; count of bases not matched to a gene: 7. CDR1 and CDR2 from the germline V gene are GTSNPN and SVGIG (reference sequence). The CDR3 has 13 residues. CDR3 DNA sequence: TGTGCCTGGAGTTCCCGGGACAGACATGAAGCTTTCTTT. Protein product: CAWSSRDRHEAFF.

The chain combines TRBV5-4 with TRBJ2-1; TRBD1 matches at 10 bases. Trimming removed 4 bases from V and 7 bases from J; junction bases left unmatched: 11. CDR1 is SGHNT and CDR2 is YYREEE in the germline V gene (reference sequence). The CDR3 runs 16 residues. This chain's CDR3 is CASSRDRDRGRNEQFF. The CDR3 region has the DNA TGTGCCAGCAGCAGAGACCGGGACAGGGGTCGAAATGAGCAGTTCTTC.

This clone was recorded once. This chain joins TRBV9 and TRBJ2-2; the D is unclear. This CDR3 comprises 14 residues. V lost 1 base and J 2 bases, leaving 6 bases between the germline ends. Per the germline V gene, CDR1 is SGDLS and CDR2 is YYNGEE. The CDR3 protein is CASSVRVNTGELFF. DNA for the CDR3: TGTGCCAGCAGCGTACGAGTAAACACCGGGGAGCTGTTTTTT.

This sequence joins TRBV11-2 and TRBJ2-7; perhaps TRBD1 as D (6 bases). CDR3 length: 14 residues. The V end was cut by 6 bases, the J end by 1 base, with 13 bases between. Germline CDR1 reads SGHAT; CDR2 reads FQNNGV. The CDR3 DNA follows: TGTGCCAGCAGTTTCAGGGGTGTGTCCTACGAGCAGTACGTC. This encodes CASSFRGVSYEQYV.

This clone was seen more than once but under ten times. The chain joins TRBV19 to TRBJ2-5, with 7 nucleotides matching TRBD1. The germline CDR1 and CDR2 sequences are LNHDA and SQIVND (reference sequence). CDR3 length: 15 amino acids. V trimming: 6 bases; J trimming: 1 base; junction bases outside the gene matches: 8. CDR3 amino acids: CASRRTGPAQETQYF. The DNA for the CDR3 is TGTGCCAGTAGGCGGACAGGTCCAGCCCAAGAGACCCAGTACTTC.

This sequence joins TRBV4-3 and TRBJ1-5; D not resolved. The CDR3 is 15 residues long. The V end was cut by 0 bases, the J end by 6 bases, with 12 bases between. Germline V lookup: CDR1 LGHNA, CDR2 YSLEER. The CDR3 DNA is TGCGCCAGCAGCCAAGAAAAGCGGACTACTCAGCCCCAGCATTTT. Its protein product is CASSQEKRTTQPQHF.

The chain links TRBV28 to TRBJ2-5, with D possibly matching TRBD1 (6 bases). V lost 8 bases to trimming and J lost 3 bases, with 13 bases between them. There are 13 residues in the CDR3. Germline lookup yields CDR1 MDHEN and CDR2 SYDVKM. The CDR3 DNA sequence: TGTGCCAGCCGAGGCACAGGGAAAGAGACCCAGTACTTC. Its protein product is CASRGTGKETQYF.

The V and J genes are TRBV28 and TRBJ1-1; no clear D gene. Germline loops: CDR1 MDHEN, CDR2 SYDVKM. Between the trimmed V and J ends, which lost 5 bases and 0 bases, there was a span of 13 bases. The CDR3 extends over 15 amino acids. The CDR3 region is CASSPLGFLNTEAFF. The CDR3 DNA is TGTGCCAGCAGTCCCCTGGGCTTCCTGAACACTGAAGCTTTCTTT.

The J gene is TRBJ2-7, the V gene TRBV6-5; the match to TRBD1 covers 8 bases. The CDR3 extends over 15 amino acids. Trimming at V came to 5 bases and at J to 5 bases, leaving 11 bases not matched to a gene. Germline V CDR1 and CDR2: MNHEY, SVGAGI. The DNA for the CDR3 is TGTGCCAGCAGTCACGGGACAGGTGCAAGAAACGAGCAGTACTTC. It yields the protein CASSHGTGARNEQYF.